This record looks at one TCR beta chain sequence and its context. This clonotype was seen many times. Its antigen is still unknown. No qualities accompany the bases; no much larger clone lies one base away. This record comes from a study of Graves' ophthalmopathy and Graves' hyperthyroidism listed by TCRdb under 2018. As for the study more broadly: Peripheral blood was collected at initial diagnosis, prior to any treatment. After sampling, hyperthyroidism patients received methimazole starting at 30 mg daily, and ophthalmopathy patients received high-dose intravenous methylprednisolone. To tell Graves' ophthalmopathy apart from Graves' hyperthyroidism, and to predict which patients would progress to ophthalmopathy, the study relied on TCR beta repertoire signatures. An independent validation cohort comprised some 19 hyperthyroidism patients and 15 to 17 patients who later progressed from hyperthyroidism to ophthalmopathy. The 75 to 100 discovery patients were randomly divided into training and test sets at a 7:3 ratio. To explore V-J signatures that separate ophthalmopathy from hyperthyroidism, a discovery set of about 96 patients was enrolled, consisting of about 45 with ophthalmopathy and around 57 with stable hyperthyroidism. In total, approximately 130 blood samples were TCR-sequenced: 40 to 45 ophthalmopathy, under 85 hyperthyroidism and roughly 17 hyperthyroidism-to-ophthalmopathy patients. In roughly six hyperthyroidism patients, the T-cell repertoire of thyroid tissue was compared with the T-cell repertoire of blood.

General findings and caveats noted by the study authors: Most expanded thyroid clonotypes with frequency above 0.001 were also detected in blood, suggesting blood repertoires may reflect the thyroid immune response. In validation, the model predicted ophthalmopathy progression with over 60% sensitivity and less than 80% specificity; some 13 predicted patients were CT-confirmed with GO in a median of around 6.5 months. Sample size was not statistically predetermined, and group allocation was not concealed from the investigators. Ophthalmopathy was separated from stable hyperthyroidism by the 13-signature model with more than 85% sensitivity and just under 84% specificity in cross-validation and with 80%/75% in the test set.

For repertoire sequencing, TCR beta CDR3 regions were amplified from RNA transcripts. The first round was an RT-PCR using HTBI primers with the Qiagen OneStep RT-PCR kit, and this first round was followed by a second-round multiplex PCR, then size selection and purification. Sequencing of the libraries was carried out on an Illumina HiSeq2000 in paired-end mode with 100 bp reads. The published analysis was carried out like this. SOAPnuke was used for read processing, and reads with adapters, uncalled bases, a mean Phred below 15, or no exact constant-primer or identifier match were discarded. COPE v1.2.5 was used to merge the high-quality paired reads. Each unique nucleotide sequence was treated as a clonotype, and MiTCR v1.1 was used to align the clonotypes to the IMGT TRB V, D and J references. Only V-J combinations with frequency above 0.0001 were analysed, covering 99% to 99.2% of repertoires. A TCR clonal expansion and chaos score per V-J combination was defined as the ratio of F50 clonal expansion to chaos observed in the TCRdist matrix. Welch's t-statistics and random forest were used to reduce features to about 13 V-J combinations, which were fed into a naive Bayes classifier. The similarity between thyroid and blood repertoires was quantified using the Morisita-Horn index. The public reads were reanalyzed by TCRdb: fastp trimming at Q25, MiXCR alignment, in-frame beta chains only. Duplicate CDR3 protein sequences are folded into a single record with the most common DNA and genes. It is TCRdb's table, rather than the study itself, that gives the V and J calls and clone size. The sample table lists under 200,000 distinct CDR3 sequences, roughly two fifths of them with a count of one. Approximately 6.3% of the sample is held by the ten biggest clonotypes.

V is pared back by 7 bases and J by 0 bases, with 15 bases lying between the germline termini. The germline V gene provides CDR1 SQVTM and CDR2 ANQGSEA. Its CDR3 holds 14 amino acids, cysteine through phenylalanine. The kept DNA is CDR3 alone, 42 bases in frame from the first base. The ophthalmopathy patients had moderately to severely active disease, with a Clinical Activity Score of 3 or higher, a NOSPECS grade of 4 or higher, and a disease duration of less than 3 months. Anyone with other autoimmune diseases, uncontrolled infections, pregnancy or lactation was excluded from the study. Clinical symptoms, serum thyroxine, TRAb, thyroid ultrasound and orbital computed tomography formed the basis of the diagnosis. PBMCs were isolated from around 10 ml of fresh peripheral blood by Ficoll-Paque density gradient centrifugation. Trizol reagent was used to extract the total RNA, and its quality was then checked on an Agilent 2100 Bioanalyzer.

The clonotype originates from a woman aged 40-49 years with Graves' ophthalmopathy. Donor details come from another sample of the same person, matched by shared clones. The sample was peripheral blood. The chain uses TRBV29-1 and TRBJ1-1; the best D guess is TRBD1, with 6 bases matching. The DNA sequence follows: TGCAGCGCGATGGGGGGGGCCTTGAACACTGAAGCTTTCTTT. This yields the protein CSAMGGALNTEAFF.